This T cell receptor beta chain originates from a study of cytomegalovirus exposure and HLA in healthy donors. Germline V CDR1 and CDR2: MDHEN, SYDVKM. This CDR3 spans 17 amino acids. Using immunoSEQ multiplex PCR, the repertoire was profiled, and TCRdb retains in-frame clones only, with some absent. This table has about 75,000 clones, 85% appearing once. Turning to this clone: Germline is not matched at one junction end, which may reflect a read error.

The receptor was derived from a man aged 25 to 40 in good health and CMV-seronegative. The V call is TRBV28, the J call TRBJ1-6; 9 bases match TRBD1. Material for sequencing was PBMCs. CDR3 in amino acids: CASSLRFRTGDKSPLHF. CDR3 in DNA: TGTGCCAGCAGTTTAAGGTTTAGGACAGGGGATAAATCACCCCTCCACTTT.